Listed here are 11 T cell receptor beta chains from one sample, sequenced in a study of T cells in Graves' hyperthyroidism and ophthalmopathy. TCR beta CDR3 regions were amplified from RNA transcripts. Researchers ran a first-round RT-PCR on the TCR CDR3 using the HTBI primer set. One entry per CDR3 protein results from TCRdb running MiXCR on the multiplex PCR reads. The sample carries around 620,000 distinct CDR3 sequences, around 14% recorded once. What was sequenced was blood. These receptors all stem from a woman aged 18 to 35 with Graves' ophthalmopathy.

Ten or more counts support this clonotype. V is TRBV28 and J is TRBJ1-5; D is ambiguous. V lost 8 bases, J lost 3 bases, and 14 bases lay in between. This CDR3 is 14 amino acids long. Germline CDR1 and CDR2: MDHEN and SYDVKM. CDR3 nucleotide sequence: TGTGCCAGCCGAAGGAGGGAGGACAATCAGCCCCAGCATTTT. This gives the protein CASRRREDNQPQHF.

This clonotype was seen repeatedly, ten times or more. The chain links TRBV30 to TRBJ2-1; the D is unclear. V shed 4 bases and J shed 0 bases, with 7 bases lying between them. This CDR3 is 13 amino acids long. Germline CDR1 GTSNPN, CDR2 SVGIG (reference sequence). This chain's CDR3 is CAWTRSSYNEQFF. In nucleotides, the CDR3 is TGTGCCTGGACTAGAAGCTCCTACAATGAGCAGTTCTTC. Together with reference TRBV30 and TRBJ2-1, the CDR3 gives the full variable domain: SQTIHQWPATLVQPVGSPLSLECTVEGTSNPNLYWYRQAAGRGLQLLFYSVGIGQISSEVPQNLSASRPQDRQFILSSKKLLLSDSGFYLCAWTRSSYNEQFFGPGTRLTVL.

The V gene is TRBV7-3, the J gene TRBJ2-7; possibly TRBD2 for D (6 bases). CDR1 SGHTA and CDR2 FQGTGA come from the germline V gene. Trimming shortened V by 3 bases and J by 5 bases, and 11 bases separated the two germline ends. CDR3 size: 13 residues. This chain's CDR3 is CASSFDGGDEQYF. Here the CDR3 DNA reads TGTGCCAGCAGCTTCGACGGGGGAGACGAGCAGTACTTC.

This clonotype has only a few counts. A much larger clone is a single base away; this may be a read error. This chain connects TRBV2 to TRBJ1-6; 7 bases are a match to TRBD1. CDR1 and CDR2 (germline): SNHLY, FYNNEI. V lost 8 bases and J lost 9; bases outside the gene matches: 10. The length of the CDR3 is 14 residues. CDR3 in amino acids: CASGPNRGGSPLHF. The CDR3 DNA reads TGTGCCAGCGGTCCGAACAGGGGCGGTTCACCCCTCCACTTT. The complete variable domain, with remaining parts taken from reference TRBV2 and TRBJ1-6, reads EPEVTQTPSHQVTQMGQEVILRCVPISNHLYFYWYRQILGQKVEFLVSFYNNEISEKSEIFDDQFSVERPDGSNFTLKIRSTKLEDSAMYFCASGPNRGGSPLHFGNGTRLTVT.

The J gene is TRBJ1-5, the V gene TRBV6-2 or TRBV6-3, with D maybe TRBD1 (5 bases). V was cut by 5 bases and J by 1 base, with 9 bases left in between. Germline-derived CDR1 and CDR2 are MNHEY and SVGEGT. The CDR3 has 14 amino acids. CDR3 bases: TGTGCCAGCAGTACACGGGACAGCAATCAGCCCCAGCATTTT. Its protein product is CASSTRDSNQPQHF.

This clonotype was counted a few times. This chain connects TRBV4-1 to TRBJ2-1; D might be TRBD2 (5 bases). V lost 5 bases and J lost 0, with 14 bases in between. This CDR3 contains 16 residues. CDR1 MGHRA and CDR2 YSYEKL come from the germline V gene. Here the CDR3 reads CASSSEGGSSYNEQFF. In DNA form, the CDR3 reads TGCGCCAGCAGCAGTGAGGGCGGAAGCTCCTACAATGAGCAGTTCTTC.

This clonotype has at least ten counts. The chain has TRBV5-1 and TRBJ2-5; D call uncertain. V dropped 2 bases and J dropped 3 bases, with 8 bases sitting between them. Germline V gives CDR1 SGHRS, CDR2 YFSETQ. The CDR3 extends over 13 amino acids. CDR3 in amino acids: CASSFQVEETQYF. The DNA for the CDR3 is TGCGCCAGCAGCTTCCAGGTCGAAGAGACCCAGTACTTC.

In its sample, this clonotype was seen many times. The chain links TRBV7-8 to TRBJ1-5, with D perhaps matching TRBD1 (5 bases). Germline CDR1 SGHVS, CDR2 FQNEAQ. This CDR3 is 18 amino acids long. V shed 1 base and J shed 1 base, with 17 bases lying between them. The chain's CDR3 is CASSLVPRGVSSNQPQHF. The CDR3 nucleotides read TGTGCCAGCAGCTTAGTCCCACGAGGGGTATCGAGCAATCAGCCCCAGCATTTT.

The sample holds a few counts of this clonotype. The CDR3: CASSVEPRGGSYEQYF. CDR3 sequence (DNA): TGTGCCAGCAGCGTAGAGCCCAGGGGGGGCTCCTACGAGCAGTACTTC. This chain joins TRBV9 and TRBJ2-7; D tentatively fits TRBD1 or TRBD2 (7 bases each). The CDR3 totals 16 residues. V was cut by 0 bases and J by 0 bases, with 13 bases left in between. From germline, CDR1 is SGDLS and CDR2 YYNGEE.

Of note for this clonotype: At one end the junction does not follow the germline gene, possibly because of a read error. This chain joins TRBV4-1 and TRBJ1-3; D unresolved. Per the germline V gene, CDR1 is MGHRA and CDR2 is YSYEKL. The CDR3 has 16 amino acids. In nucleotides, the CDR3 is TGCGCCAGCAGCCAAGAGGGCCAGTACTCTGGAAACACCGTATATTTT. It is translated as CASSQEGQYSGNTVYF.

This clonotype appeared a few times. The chain employs TRBV28 and TRBJ1-2; D remains ambiguous. V was trimmed by 5 bases and J by 4 bases, leaving 17 bases between them. CDR1 and CDR2 from the germline V gene are MDHEN and SYDVKM. This CDR3 is 15 amino acids long. CDR3 residues: CASSPQFLSSYGYTF. The CDR3 bases are TGTGCCAGCAGTCCACAGTTTTTATCGTCCTATGGCTACACCTTC.